This section outlines one T cell receptor (beta chain) sequence together with its context. The J segment lost 5 bases and the V segment lost 6 bases, leaving 8 bases of the junction unmatched. In germline, CDR1 is LGHDT, CDR2 YNNKEL (reference sequence). The CDR3 length is 15 residues. Per the study methods: Cell counts per sample came from amplifying reference gene primers. TCRdb's table, derived via immunoSEQ multiplex PCR, lists solely in-frame clones and lacks some. That table gives V, J and clone size, and the DNA gave D and trimming. The table includes roughly 160,000 clones, approximately 86% detected once. The record originates from a study of blood T cell repertoires in COVID-19. Study overall: Sites across the United States, Italy and Spain contributed samples from acute and convalescent COVID-19.

The chain links TRBV3-1 (or the pseudogene TRBV3-2) to TRBJ2-7, with TRBD2 identical over 12 bases. The sequence derives from an elderly woman with COVID-19, enrolled during active disease. Sequencing input: peripheral blood. CDR3 sequence (DNA): TGTGCCAGCAGTCTAGCGGGAGGGCCACTGAACGAGCAGTACTTC. Residues: CASSLAGGPLNEQYF.